This TCR beta chain comes out of a study of CD8 T cells in ankylosing spondylitis. The CDR3 spans 13 residues. The trim removed 7 bases at V and 9 bases at J, leaving 9 bases unmatched. This clonotype has a handful of counts. The antigen is unknown. The study, taken as a whole, reports: A TCR beta motif made of fewer than 10 highly homologous variants seemed typical of ankylosing spondylitis blood. Disease-linked clones were CD8+ and relatively rare in peripheral blood. According to the report, clones linked to the disease were significantly enriched in matched synovial fluid samples taken from ankylosing spondylitis patients.

TCRdb recomputed calls from the 5' RACE reads with MiXCR, one row per CDR3 protein. The sample comprises about 96,000 distinct CDR3 sequences, under 30% of which are singletons, and over 50% rests with the top ten. This chain joins TRBV12-3 or TRBV12-4 and TRBJ2-1; 7 bases map to TRBD2. This TCR was recovered from a male donor with ankylosing spondylitis or in good health (not recorded which). Specimen: blood, either unsorted or a sorted T cell fraction (not recorded which). CDR3 in amino acids: CASKLGGSSEQFF. CDR3 coding DNA: TGTGCCAGCAAATTGGGGGGGTCCAGTGAGCAGTTCTTC.